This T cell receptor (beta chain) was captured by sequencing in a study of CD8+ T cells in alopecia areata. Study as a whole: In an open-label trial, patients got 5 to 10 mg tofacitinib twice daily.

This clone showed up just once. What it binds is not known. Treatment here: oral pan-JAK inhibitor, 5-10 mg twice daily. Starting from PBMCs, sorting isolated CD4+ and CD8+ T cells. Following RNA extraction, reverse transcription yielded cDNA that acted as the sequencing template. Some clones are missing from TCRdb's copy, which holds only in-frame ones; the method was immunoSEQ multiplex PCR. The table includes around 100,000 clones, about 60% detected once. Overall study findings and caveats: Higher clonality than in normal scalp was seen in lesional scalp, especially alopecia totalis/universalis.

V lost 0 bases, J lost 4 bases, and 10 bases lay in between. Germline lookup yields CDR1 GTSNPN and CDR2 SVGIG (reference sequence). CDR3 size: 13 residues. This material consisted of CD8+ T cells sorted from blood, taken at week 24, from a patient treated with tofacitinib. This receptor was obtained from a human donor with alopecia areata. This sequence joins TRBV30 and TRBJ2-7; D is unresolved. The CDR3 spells CAWSVGVWYEQYF. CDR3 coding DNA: TGTGCCTGGAGTGTAGGTGTATGGTACGAGCAGTACTTC.